The 16 T cell receptor beta chains below all came from one sample that was sequenced in a study of a mutant IDH1 vaccine in newly diagnosed glioma. These receptors' targets are unknown. Stated time point: week 35, safety follow-up. Topical imiquimod was applied with each vaccine dose, which held 300 ug of mutant IDH1 20-mer peptide. Assay: immunoSEQ multiplex PCR; the TCRdb copy retains only in-frame clones and omits some. The sample shows some 60,000 clones, roughly nine tenths of them seen only once. The source was PBMCs, collected from a glioma patient whose treatment included an IDH1 peptide vaccine. These receptors were obtained from a man between 35 and 55 years old with glioma.

The chain uses TRBV7-9 and TRBJ2-5; 8 bases map to TRBD2. V shed 8 bases and J 5 bases; nucleotides not matched to a gene: 13. Germline assignment: CDR1 SEHNR and CDR2 FQNEAQ (reference sequence). CDR3 length: 15 residues. In DNA, the CDR3 is TGTGCCAGCTCCACCGCCGGGGGGGGCGCCGAGACCCAGTACTTC. Residues: CASSTAGGGAETQYF. The variable domain in full, with the rest retrieved from reference TRBV7-9 and TRBJ2-5, is DTGVSQNPRHKITKRGQNVTFRCDPISEHNRLYWYRQTLGQGPEFLTYFQNEAQLEKSRLLSDRFSAERPKGSFSTLEIQRTEQGDSAMYLCASSTAGGGAETQYFGPGTRLLVL.

The gene calls are TRBV2 and TRBJ2-7; D possibly uses TRBD1 or TRBD2 (5 bases each). The germline gives CDR1 SNHLY, CDR2 FYNNEI. The CDR3 is made up of 12 amino acids. The V and J ends lost 4 bases and 8 bases respectively, with 12 bases between them. In nucleotides, the CDR3 is TGTGCCAGCAGTGTCGAGAGGGGACAGCAGTACTTC. Translating gives CASSVERGQQYF.

This chain links TRBV9 with TRBJ2-2; D is unresolved. CDR3 length equals 13 residues. V lost 1 base, J lost 6 bases, and 7 bases lay in between. The germline gives CDR1 SGDLS, CDR2 YYNGEE. This CDR3 reads CASSVSTSGELFF. CDR3 DNA: TGTGCCAGCAGCGTATCCACTTCCGGGGAGCTGTTTTTT.

The chain joins TRBV6-6 to TRBJ1-2; 7 nucleotides line up with TRBD1. CDR1 MNHNY and CDR2 SVGAGI come from the germline V gene (reference sequence). V shed 6 bases, J shed 2 bases, and the junction held 6 bases outside the gene matches. The CDR3 contains 14 residues. The CDR3 nucleotides are TGTGCCAGCAGGAACAGGGGCAGGAACTATGGCTACACCTTC. Translation: CASRNRGRNYGYTF.

This chain joins TRBV7-2 and TRBJ2-6, with 8 bases that match TRBD1. The CDR3 contains 18 residues. J was trimmed by 0 bases and V by 4 bases; bases with no gene match: 8. CDR1 SGHTA and CDR2 FQGNSA come from the germline V gene. The CDR3 sequence: CASSSGQAGPSGANVLTF. CDR3 nucleotide sequence: TGTGCCAGCAGCTCGGGACAGGCCGGTCCCTCTGGGGCCAACGTCCTGACTTTC.

V usage is TRBV30 and J usage is TRBJ2-7, with D possibly TRBD2 on 5 matching bases. The V end lost 0 bases, the J end lost 7 bases, and 13 bases lay between the germline ends. Germline CDR1 and CDR2: GTSNPN and SVGIG (reference sequence). The CDR3 has 13 amino acids. The CDR3 bases are TGTGCCTGGAGTGTCATCGGGATGGGGGAGCAGTACTTC. As protein: CAWSVIGMGEQYF. Full variable domain (outside the CDR3, taken from reference TRBV30 and TRBJ2-7): SQTIHQWPATLVQPVGSPLSLECTVEGTSNPNLYWYRQAAGRGLQLLFYSVGIGQISSEVPQNLSASRPQDRQFILSSKKLLLSDSGFYLCAWSVIGMGEQYFGPGTRLTVT.

The J gene is TRBJ2-5, the V gene TRBV19; D tentatively fits TRBD1 or TRBD2 (5 bases each). This CDR3 region has 14 residues. From germline, CDR1 is LNHDA and CDR2 SQIVND (reference sequence). Trimming took off 7 bases at V and 5 bases at J, with 17 bases between the two ends. The CDR3 region has the DNA TGTGCCAGTAACCCCGGTGGGGCGGGCGAGACCCAGTACTTC. Protein product: CASNPGGAGETQYF.

This chain joins TRBV18 and TRBJ2-1; D not resolved. The CDR3 loop spans 11 amino acids. Germline-derived CDR1 and CDR2 are KGHSH and LQKENI. V was shortened by 2 bases and J by 8 bases, with 4 bases between the two germline ends. The CDR3 reads CASSPGDEQFF. CDR3 nucleotide sequence: TGTGCCAGCTCACCAGGCGATGAGCAGTTCTTC.

The rearrangement links TRBV6-5 to TRBJ2-7; a possible D gene is TRBD1 (5 bases). CDR1 MNHEY and CDR2 SVGAGI come from the germline V gene. The CDR3 is made up of 13 amino acids. Trimming took off 7 bases at V and 0 bases at J, with 10 bases between the two ends. The CDR3 region has the DNA TGTGCCAGCATGAAGGACATCTCCTACGAGCAGTACTTC. It codes for CASMKDISYEQYF.

This sequence joins TRBV2 and TRBJ2-7; the match to TRBD1 covers 10 bases. The CDR3 is 15 residues long. V trimming: 6 bases; J trimming: 7 bases; junction bases outside the gene matches: 12. Germline loops: CDR1 SNHLY, CDR2 FYNNEI. The CDR3 sequence is CASSTGTGVPWEQYF. The CDR3 DNA reads TGTGCCAGCAGCACCGGGACAGGGGTCCCTTGGGAGCAGTACTTC.

This clone has a single count. This chain connects TRBV7-6 to TRBJ1-4, with D maybe TRBD1 (6 bases). The germline gives CDR1 SGHVS, CDR2 FNYEAQ. This CDR3 is built from 16 residues. Trimming stripped 3 bases from V and 0 bases from J, with 11 bases between. In DNA, the CDR3 is TGTGCCAGCAGCTTTTTACAGGGAGCAACTAATGAAAAACTGTTTTTT. Amino acid sequence: CASSFLQGATNEKLFF.

The chain combines TRBV6-6 with TRBJ2-7; TRBD2 matches 10 bases. Looked up from germline, CDR1 is MNHNY and CDR2 is SVGAGI (reference sequence). The CDR3 is made up of 13 amino acids. J was trimmed by 6 bases and V by 10 bases; bases with no gene match: 9. The CDR3 nucleotides are TGTGCCATATATAGCGGGGGGCTTGCCGAGCAGTACTTC. This codes for CAIYSGGLAEQYF.

The rearrangement links TRBV2 to TRBJ2-1; D not resolved. The CDR3 runs 15 residues. Trimming shortened V by 6 bases and J by 5 bases, and 17 bases separated the two germline ends. The germline gives CDR1 SNHLY, CDR2 FYNNEI. In DNA form, the CDR3 reads TGTGCCAGCAGACCCACCGGTTCGATAGACAATGAGCAGTTCTTC. It encodes CASRPTGSIDNEQFF.

The chain recombines TRBV9 with TRBJ2-2, with TRBD2 matching over 15 bases. The CDR3 sequence is 16 residues long. Per germline, CDR1 SGDLS and CDR2 YYNGEE. Trimming took 3 bases from V and 4 from J; bases not matched to a gene: 1. The CDR3 DNA follows: TGTGCCAGCAGCGGGACTAGCGGGAGGGTCACCGGGGAGCTGTTTTTT. Protein: CASSGTSGRVTGELFF. The whole variable domain, remainder taken from reference TRBV9 and TRBJ2-2, is DSGVTQTPKHLITATGQRVTLRCSPRSGDLSVYWYQQSLDQGLQFLIQYYNGEERAKGNILERFSAQQFPDLHSELNLSSLELGDSALYFCASSGTSGRVTGELFFGEGSRLTVL.

The CDR3 region is CSVEDLRHTGELFF. DNA of the CDR3: TGCAGCGTTGAAGATCTCAGGCACACCGGGGAGCTGTTTTTT. The rearrangement links TRBV29-1 to TRBJ2-2; D not certain. The germline V gene has CDR1 SQVTM and CDR2 ANQGSEA. The length of the CDR3 is 14 residues. The V end was cut by 0 bases, the J end by 3 bases, with 8 bases between.

With regard to this clone: Other DNA sequences in this specimen translate into the identical CDR3. The V call is TRBV4-3, the J call TRBJ2-1; 14 bases map to TRBD2. From germline, CDR1 is LGHNA and CDR2 YSLEER. This CDR3 spans 18 amino acids. V dropped 4 bases and J dropped 3; count of bases not matched to a gene: 8. CDR3 sequence reads: CASSRRLAGGEGYNEQFF. The CDR3, as DNA: TGCGCCAGCAGCCGAAGACTAGCGGGAGGGGAAGGCTACAATGAGCAGTTCTTC.